Shown below are 2 T cell receptor beta chains from a single sample sequenced in a study of CD8 T cells in ankylosing spondylitis. TCRdb analysed the 5' RACE reads with MiXCR anew, one entry per CDR3 protein. Of about 130,000 distinct CDR3 sequences in the sample, roughly 7.3% were seen once. The sample taken for sequencing was blood, either unsorted or a sorted T cell fraction (not recorded which). The receptors derive from a male donor with ankylosing spondylitis or in good health (not recorded which).

This clonotype was detected many times. The chain carries TRBV20-1 and TRBJ2-2; no clear D. The CDR3 contains 12 residues. V dropped 7 bases and J dropped 0 bases, with 6 bases sitting between them. Germline CDR1 DFQATT, CDR2 SNEGSKA (reference sequence). This CDR3 is CSGGANTGELFF. The CDR3 DNA is TGCAGTGGTGGCGCGAACACCGGGGAGCTGTTTTTT.

This clonotype was seen at least ten times. The CDR3 nucleotides are TGCGCCAGCAGTCCCGGGACAGGGGCTTGGCACGAGCAGTACTTC. As protein: CASSPGTGAWHEQYF. This chain joins TRBV5-1 and TRBJ2-7, with 10 bases matching TRBD1. This CDR3 spans 15 amino acids. Germline CDR1 SGHRS, CDR2 YFSETQ. J gave up 5 bases and V 5 bases, and 10 bases lay outside the gene matches.